The next 26 T cell receptor beta chains were all read from a single sample in a study of blood T cells in healthy people across ages. Using a J-beta primer mix together with a sample-barcoded 5' primer, a second PCR was run for about 6 to 12 cycles. MiXCR was run by TCRdb on the 5' RACE reads, yielding one entry per CDR3 protein. The sample contains 550,000 to 750,000 distinct CDR3 sequences, roughly 21% of which appear only once. Sequenced sample: blood. The receptors were sampled from a man between 65 and 79 years old in good health.

V usage is TRBV3-1 and J usage is TRBJ2-1; 12 nucleotides match TRBD2. Germline values: CDR1 LGHDT, CDR2 YNNKEL (reference sequence). This CDR3 comprises 14 residues. The ends lost 4 bases at V and 12 bases at J; junction bases unmatched: 7. The CDR3 nucleotides are TGTGCCAGCAGCCTGACGACTAGCGGGAGTAGGCAGTTCTTC. Translated, it gives CASSLTTSGSRQFF.

A few counts support this clonotype. V gene TRBV7-2 combines with J gene TRBJ2-7; tentative D call: TRBD2 (6 bases). V was pared by 3 bases and J by 5 bases, with 11 bases between. CDR1 SGHTA and CDR2 FQGNSA come from the germline V gene. The CDR3 consists of 13 residues. The CDR3 DNA reads TGTGCCAGCAGCTTTCCCGGGAGCCACGAGCAGTACTTC. Translation: CASSFPGSHEQYF.

There are a few counts of this clonotype. The chain recombines TRBV6-2 or TRBV6-3 with TRBJ2-6; D is uncertain. Germline values: CDR1 MNHEY, CDR2 SVGEGT. The V end lost 4 bases, the J end lost 0 bases, and 10 bases lay between the germline ends. CDR3 size: 16 residues. The CDR3: CASSSFPSSGANVLTF. DNA for the CDR3: TGTGCCAGCAGTTCCTTCCCCTCCTCTGGGGCCAACGTCCTGACTTTC.

J is TRBJ2-1 and V is TRBV10-3; D is perhaps TRBD1 (6 bases). The CDR3 spans 17 residues. V shed 3 bases and J shed 0 bases, with 15 bases lying between them. Germline CDR1 ENHRY, CDR2 SYGVKD. As DNA, the CDR3 is TGTGCCATCAGTGAAAAGACAGGTTTTAACTCCTACAATGAGCAGTTCTTC. Protein: CAISEKTGFNSYNEQFF.

The chain couples TRBV7-3 to TRBJ2-2; 7 positions agree with TRBD1. Germline CDR1 and CDR2: SGHTA and FQGTGA. V gave up 0 bases and J gave up 5 bases; unmatched junction bases: 0. The CDR3 spans 14 residues. The CDR3 nucleotides are TGTGCCAGCAGCTTAACCAGGGGGACCGGGGAGCTGTTTTTT. This codes for CASSLTRGTGELFF.

V gene TRBV4-3 combines with J gene TRBJ1-1, with 7 positions matching TRBD1. Trimming at V came to 2 bases and at J to 2 bases, leaving 5 bases not matched to a gene. CDR3 length equals 15 residues. CDR1 is LGHNA and CDR2 is YSLEER in the germline V gene. In nucleotides, the CDR3 is TGCGCCAGCAGCCAAAAAACAGGGGCTAACACTGAAGCTTTCTTT. It yields the protein CASSQKTGANTEAFF.

The V and J genes are TRBV7-3 and TRBJ2-5, with D perhaps TRBD1 (5 bases). This CDR3 spans 14 amino acids. Germline V gene sequence: CDR1 SGHTA, CDR2 FQGTGA. Trimming shortened V by 5 bases and J by 5 bases, and 15 bases separated the two germline ends. This chain's CDR3 is CASSQIQGGETQYF. As DNA, the CDR3 is TGTGCCAGCAGCCAAATCCAGGGTGGGGAGACCCAGTACTTC.

This clonotype was seen only a few times. One end of the junction fails to match germline, which may point to a read error. The chain combines TRBV10-3 with TRBJ2-5; 7 bases are a match to TRBD2. The CDR3 is made up of 13 amino acids. CDR1 ENHRY and CDR2 SYGVKD come from the germline V gene. The CDR3 region is CAISTSEKETQHF. In DNA, the CDR3 is TGTGCCATCAGCACTAGCGAGAAAGAGACCCAGCACTTC.

This clonotype appeared a few times. The chain has TRBV6-2 or TRBV6-3 and TRBJ1-2; 7 bases line up with TRBD1. CDR3 length: 15 amino acids. The V segment lost 6 bases and the J segment 4 bases; nucleotides outside the gene matches: 11. The germline gives CDR1 MNHEY, CDR2 SVGEGT. The CDR3 DNA reads as TGTGCCAGCAGCCAACCGGGACAGTCTCTCTATGGCTACACCTTC. Amino acids: CASSQPGQSLYGYTF.

This clonotype has just a few counts. The chain is built from TRBV7-2 and TRBJ2-1, with D perhaps assigned TRBD1 or TRBD2 (6 bases each). The germline V gene encodes CDR1 SGHTA and CDR2 FQGNSA. This CDR3 comprises 14 residues. V lost 8 bases and J 8 bases, leaving 19 bases between the germline ends. The CDR3 sequence: CASLRGTPYDEQFF. The CDR3 DNA reads TGTGCCAGCCTTCGGGGGACACCATACGATGAGCAGTTCTTC.

This chain links TRBV5-1 with TRBJ2-7, with TRBD1 identical over 9 bases. J was trimmed by 6 bases and V by 6 bases; bases with no gene match: 7. Germline V lookup: CDR1 SGHRS, CDR2 YFSETQ. The CDR3 has 13 amino acids. CDR3 bases: TGCGCCAGCATGAGGGACAGGGCGGGCGAGCAGTACTTC. Translated: CASMRDRAGEQYF.

The rearrangement uses TRBV12-3 or TRBV12-4 and TRBJ2-7; no reliable D call. The CDR3 has 14 residues. Trimming stripped 1 base from V and 7 bases from J, with 14 bases between. The CDR3 here is CASSLDSSSVEQYF. In nucleotides, the CDR3 is TGTGCCAGCAGTTTAGACTCCTCCTCTGTGGAGCAGTACTTC.

This clonotype was seen a handful of times. The gene calls are TRBV11-2 and TRBJ1-4; TRBD1 is a possible D gene (6 bases). CDR1 and CDR2 from the germline V gene are SGHAT and FQNNGV. The CDR3 has 16 amino acids. V was shortened by 4 bases and J by 4 bases, with 16 bases between the two germline ends. The CDR3 nucleotides are TGTGCCAGCAGCTATACAGGGCGTGGTCTTAATGAAAAACTGTTTTTT. Translation: CASSYTGRGLNEKLFF.

This clonotype was seen ten or more times. The rearrangement joins TRBV2 to TRBJ2-7; maybe TRBD1 (5 bases). The CDR3 runs to 12 residues. Germline V gene data show CDR1 as SNHLY and CDR2 as FYNNEI. Deletions cut 10 bases from V and 3 bases from J, with 13 bases between. CDR3 in amino acids: CATDTDNYEQYF. CDR3 sequence (DNA): TGTGCCACAGACACGGACAACTACGAGCAGTACTTC.

V and J are TRBV7-9 and TRBJ1-2, with unresolved D. This CDR3 has 13 residues. Germline V CDR1 and CDR2: SEHNR, FQNEAQ (reference sequence). V was pared by 5 bases and J by 1 base, with 8 bases between. This CDR3 reads CASSQKDNYGYTF. In DNA form, the CDR3 reads TGTGCCAGCAGCCAAAAAGATAACTATGGCTACACCTTC. The whole variable domain, filled in from reference TRBV7-9 and TRBJ1-2, reads DTGVSQNPRHKITKRGQNVTFRCDPISEHNRLYWYRQTLGQGPEFLTYFQNEAQLEKSRLLSDRFSAERPKGSFSTLEIQRTEQGDSAMYLCASSQKDNYGYTFGSGTRLTVV.

J is TRBJ2-7 and V is TRBV6-2 or TRBV6-3; 10 bases agree with TRBD2. In germline, CDR1 is MNHEY, CDR2 SVGEGT. This CDR3 comprises 16 residues. J was trimmed by 0 bases and V by 6 bases; bases with no gene match: 8. In DNA form, the CDR3 reads TGTGCCAGCAGCCAGCTAGGACTAGCGGTCTCCTACGAGCAGTACTTC. It codes for CASSQLGLAVSYEQYF.

CDR3: CASTAGTGTTNTEAFF. The CDR3, as DNA: TGTGCCAGCACGGCCGGGACAGGGACGACGAACACTGAAGCTTTCTTT. This chain connects TRBV28 to TRBJ1-1; 9 nucleotides agree with TRBD1. The germline CDR1 and CDR2 sequences are MDHEN and SYDVKM. The CDR3 consists of 16 residues. V lost 7 bases to trimming and J lost 1 base; unmatched junction nucleotides: 10.

This clonotype turned up a few times. The J gene is TRBJ2-3, the V gene TRBV29-1, with a possible D match to TRBD2 (5 bases). With 6 bases removed from V and 4 bases from J, the gap between germline ends came to 20 bases. The CDR3 totals 15 residues. Germline assignment: CDR1 SQVTM and CDR2 ANQGSEA. CDR3 region: CSVERIRGSADTQYF. CDR3 nucleotides: TGCAGCGTGGAAAGGATTCGGGGATCCGCAGATACGCAGTATTTT.

The chain couples TRBV6-5 to TRBJ2-3; TRBD1 might be the D (5 bases). Germline assignment: CDR1 MNHEY and CDR2 SVGAGI. Trimming stripped 10 bases from V and 0 bases from J, with 14 bases between. CDR3 length: 14 amino acids. This chain's CDR3 is CATGRQRSTDTQYF. The CDR3 bases are TGTGCCACCGGAAGACAGAGGAGCACAGATACGCAGTATTTT.

This clonotype showed up just a few times. The chain recombines TRBV3-1 with TRBJ2-1; 12 bases fit TRBD1. The CDR3 is made up of 15 amino acids. CDR1 and CDR2 from the germline V gene are LGHDT and YNNKEL (reference sequence). The ends lost 3 bases at V and 8 bases at J; junction bases unmatched: 5. DNA for the CDR3: TGTGCCAGCAGCCAGACCGGGACAGGGGGCGATGAGCAGTTCTTC. Encoded protein: CASSQTGTGGDEQFF.

The chain links TRBV12-3 or TRBV12-4 to TRBJ2-7; D is uncertain. The V end was cut by 3 bases, the J end by 3 bases, with 15 bases between. The length of the CDR3 is 15 residues. In DNA, the CDR3 is TGTGCCAGCAGTTTGAGACACCTGGGCCACTACGAGCAGTACTTC. Amino acid sequence: CASSLRHLGHYEQYF.

The chain links TRBV28 to TRBJ2-5; maybe TRBD2 (6 bases). The J call may be wrong; the DNA end is better matched by TRBJ2-7. Germline V gene sequence: CDR1 MDHEN, CDR2 SYDVKM. There are 15 residues in the CDR3. CDR3 sequence (DNA): TGTGCCAGCAGTTTACGCGGGGCCAGCTCCTACGAGCAGTACTTC. Encoded protein: CASSLRGASSYEQYF.

V and J are TRBV5-1 and TRBJ2-2; D is undetermined. V lost 0 bases and J 6 bases, leaving 6 bases between the germline ends. Germline CDR1 reads SGHRS; CDR2 reads YFSETQ. CDR3 size: 13 residues. For the CDR3, the DNA is TGCGCCAGCAGCTTGGATCTAGCCGGGGAGCTGTTTTTT. Translating gives CASSLDLAGELFF.

This clonotype was counted only a few times. The rearrangement links TRBV4-2 to TRBJ2-5; no firm D call. Germline CDR1 LGHNA, CDR2 YNFKEQ. Deletions cut 0 bases from V and 4 bases from J, with 6 bases between. CDR3 length: 13 amino acids. The CDR3 bases are TGTGCCAGCAGCCAAGAGTTCGTAGAGACCCAGTACTTC. Translated, it gives CASSQEFVETQYF.

V usage is TRBV20-1 and J usage is TRBJ2-7, with D unclear. V was clipped by 0 bases and J by 5 bases, with 17 bases between them. This CDR3 is 15 amino acids long. Germline-derived CDR1 and CDR2 are DFQATT and SNEGSKA (reference sequence). For the CDR3, the DNA is TGCAGTGCTAGAGATGGGTGGGGAAGGGCCCACGAGCAGTACTTC. It is translated as CSARDGWGRAHEQYF.

The rearrangement joins TRBV20-1 to TRBJ2-5; TRBD2 agrees at 10 bases. CDR3 length: 14 residues. CDR1 and CDR2 (germline): DFQATT, SNEGSKA (reference sequence). V was clipped by 4 bases and J by 2 bases; unmatched bases: 4. The CDR3 DNA is TGCAGTGCTACCGGGACTAGCGAGCAAGAGACCCAGTACTTC. Translated, it gives CSATGTSEQETQYF.